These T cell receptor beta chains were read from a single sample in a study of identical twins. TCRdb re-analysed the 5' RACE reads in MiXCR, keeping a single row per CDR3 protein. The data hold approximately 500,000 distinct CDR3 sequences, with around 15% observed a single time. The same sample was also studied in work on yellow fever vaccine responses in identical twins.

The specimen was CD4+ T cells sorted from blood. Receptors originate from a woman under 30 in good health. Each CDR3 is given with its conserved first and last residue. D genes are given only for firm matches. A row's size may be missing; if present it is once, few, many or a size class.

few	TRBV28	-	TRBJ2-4	CASSASGEFFLAKNIQYF	TGTGCCAGCAGTGCGTCAGGAGAGTTCTTCCTAGCCAAAAACATTCAGTACTTC
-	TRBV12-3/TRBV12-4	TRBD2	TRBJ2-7	CASSLLAGRYEQYF	TGTGCCAGCAGTTTACTAGCGGGTCGTTACGAGCAGTACTTC
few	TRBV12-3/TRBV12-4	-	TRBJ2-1	CASIRGAGGTHSYNEQFF	TGTGCCAGCATTCGAGGGGCAGGGGGGACTCATTCCTACAATGAGCAGTTCTTC
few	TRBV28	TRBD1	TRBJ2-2	CASSPDRGFTGELFF	TGTGCCAGCAGTCCCGACAGGGGCTTCACCGGGGAGCTGTTTTTT
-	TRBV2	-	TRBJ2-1	CASSVIPSYNEQFF	TGTGCCAGCAGTGTGATCCCCTCATACAATGAGCAGTTCTTC
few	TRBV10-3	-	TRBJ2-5	CAISESIYPQGGQETQYF	TGTGCCATCAGTGAGTCGATTTACCCTCAGGGAGGACAAGAGACCCAGTACTTC
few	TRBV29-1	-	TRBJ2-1	CSVDTEQFF	TGCAGCGTTGACACAGAGCAGTTCTTC
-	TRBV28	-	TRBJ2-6	CASSSSRTGANVLTF	TGTGCCAGCAGTTCTTCTAGGACTGGGGCCAACGTCCTGACTTTC
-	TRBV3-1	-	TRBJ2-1	CASSQVASEQFF	TGTGCCAGCAGCCAAGTAGCTTCTGAGCAGTTCTTC
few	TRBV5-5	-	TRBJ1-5	CASREGSRVNQPQHF	TGTGCCAGCAGAGAGGGGAGCAGGGTCAATCAGCCCCAGCATTTT
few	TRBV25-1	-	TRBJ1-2	CASSEGSGSLNYGYTF	TGTGCCAGCAGTGAAGGTTCTGGGTCACTTAACTATGGCTACACCTTC
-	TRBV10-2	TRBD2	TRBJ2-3	CASKSGGAGDTQYF	TGCGCCAGCAAAAGCGGGGGGGCCGGAGATACGCAGTATTTT
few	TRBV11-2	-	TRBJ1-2	CASSFQTNYGYTF	TGTGCCAGCAGCTTCCAAACTAACTATGGCTACACCTTC
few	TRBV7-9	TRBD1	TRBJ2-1	CASSYGTDYNEQFF	TGTGCCAGCAGCTACGGGACAGACTACAATGAGCAGTTCTTC
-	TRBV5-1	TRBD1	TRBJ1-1	CASSLAGDSREAFF	TGCGCCAGCAGCTTGGCCGGGGACAGCAGAGAAGCTTTCTTT
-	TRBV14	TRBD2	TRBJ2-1	CASSQPGLAGAYEQFF	TGTGCCAGCAGCCAACCGGGACTAGCGGGGGCTTATGAGCAGTTCTTC
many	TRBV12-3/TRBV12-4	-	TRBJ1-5	CASRLAGVQPQHF	TGTGCCAGCAGACTAGCCGGGGTTCAGCCCCAGCATTTT
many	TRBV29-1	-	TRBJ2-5	CSVGSYETQYF	TGCAGCGTTGGTTCTTATGAGACCCAGTACTTC
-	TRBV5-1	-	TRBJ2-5	CASSLVRSSETQYF	TGCGCCAGCAGCTTGGTTCGATCCTCTGAGACCCAGTACTTC
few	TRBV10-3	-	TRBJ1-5	CAISPDPGSNQPQHF	TGTGCCATCAGCCCGGACCCTGGTAGCAATCAGCCCCAGCATTTT
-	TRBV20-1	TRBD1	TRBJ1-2	CSARGDTGGLRGYTF	TGCAGTGCTAGAGGTGACACAGGGGGCCTTAGAGGCTACACCTTC
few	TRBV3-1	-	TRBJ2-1	CASSQTGTLQGDEQFF	TGTGCCAGCAGCCAGACCGGGACACTACAAGGAGATGAGCAGTTCTTC
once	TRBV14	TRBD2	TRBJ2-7	CASRRSGETYEQYF	TGTGCCAGCAGAAGGAGCGGGGAAACCTACGAGCAGTACTTC
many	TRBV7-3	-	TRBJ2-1	CASSLEGSSSYNEQFF	TGTGCCAGCAGCTTAGAGGGTTCCAGCTCCTACAATGAGCAGTTCTTC
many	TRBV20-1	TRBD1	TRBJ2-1	CSALGQGLALSSYNEQFF	TGCAGTGCTCTCGGACAGGGTCTAGCGCTAAGCTCCTACAATGAGCAGTTCTTC
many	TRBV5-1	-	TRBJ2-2	CASSLLQNTGELFF	TGCGCCAGCAGCTTACTACAGAACACCGGGGAGCTGTTTTTT
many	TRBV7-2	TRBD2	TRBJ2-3	CASSLSGLAGWEYF	TGTGCCAGCAGTCTATCAGGACTAGCGGGATGGGAGTATTTT
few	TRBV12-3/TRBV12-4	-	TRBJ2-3	CASSFGSASTDTQYF	TGTGCCAGCAGTTTCGGCAGTGCTAGCACAGATACGCAGTATTTT
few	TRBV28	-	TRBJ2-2	CASSFVNTNTGELFF	TGTGCCAGCAGTTTCGTCAACACGAACACCGGGGAGCTGTTTTTT